This TCR beta chain was recovered during a study of response to subunit inactivated influenza vaccine. Germline values: CDR1 MDHEN, CDR2 SYDVKM. The CDR3 length is 14 residues. The V and J ends lost 10 bases and 0 bases, in that order; junction bases with no gene match: 5. TCRdb used MiXCR to reprocess the RT-PCR reads, holding one entry per CDR3 protein. The sample records about 700,000 distinct CDR3 sequences, 11% to 15% being singletons. Specimen: PBMCs from blood, collected approximately 15 days before vaccination. V is TRBV28 and J is TRBJ2-3, with 9 bases lining up with TRBD1. The clonotype comes from a man aged 45-65 years who received an inactivated influenza vaccine. CDR3 protein: CAIPGTGSTDTQYF. CDR3 bases: TGTGCCATCCCGGGGACAGGGAGCACAGATACGCAGTATTTT.